Below are 6 T cell receptor beta chains sequenced from a single sample in a study of cytomegalovirus exposure and HLA in healthy donors. Primers: 60 Vbeta forward and 13 Jbeta reverse. Repertoires were generated with immunoSEQ multiplex PCR, while TCRdb's copy carries only in-frame clones and drops some. Of around 190,000 clones listed, around 80% were seen once; the top ten hold 3.5% to 5%. The specimen was PBMCs. These receptors all stem from a young woman in good health and CMV-seropositive.

The rearrangement links TRBV19 to TRBJ1-1, with D uncertain. Germline assignment: CDR1 LNHDA and CDR2 SQIVND (reference sequence). CDR3 size: 16 residues. The V end was cut by 7 bases, the J end by 0 bases, with 18 bases between. CDR3 amino acids: CASTLRSTTMNTEAFF. CDR3 nucleotides: TGTGCCAGTACCCTCAGATCGACAACCATGAACACTGAAGCTTTCTTT. Filled out from reference TRBV19 and TRBJ1-1, the complete variable domain reads DGGITQSPKYLFRKEGQNVTLSCEQNLNHDAMYWYRQDPGQGLRLIYYSQIVNDFQKGDIAEGYSVSREKKESFPLTVTSAQKNPTAFYLCASTLRSTTMNTEAFFGQGTRLTVV.

This sequence joins TRBV27 and TRBJ2-1; 7 nucleotides match TRBD2. J lost 4 bases, V lost 10 bases, and 13 bases had no gene match. This CDR3 is 15 amino acids long. Germline V gene sequence: CDR1 MNHEY, CDR2 SMNVEV (reference sequence). The CDR3 protein is CATHSASGSYNEQFF. As DNA, the CDR3 is TGTGCCACCCATTCGGCTAGCGGTAGTTACAATGAGCAGTTCTTC.

The CDR3, as DNA: TGCGCCAGCAGCCAAGACGGTCGAGAGGATGGCTACACCTTC. This codes for CASSQDGREDGYTF. The chain combines TRBV4-3 with TRBJ1-2; unclear D gene. V lost 0 bases to trimming and J lost 6 bases, with 11 bases between them. The CDR3 sequence is 14 residues long. Germline V gives CDR1 LGHNA, CDR2 YSLEER.

The rearrangement links TRBV7-2 to TRBJ2-5; possibly TRBD2 for D (5 bases). This CDR3 has 15 amino acids. Trimming took 1 base from V and 6 from J, leaving 15 bases between them. CDR1 is SGHTA, CDR2 FQGNSA, per germline. The CDR3 sequence is CASSLGAGGHQTQYF. The CDR3 DNA follows: TGTGCCAGCAGCTTAGGGGCGGGCGGGCACCAGACCCAGTACTTC.

This rearrangement joins TRBV5-6 to TRBJ1-1, with 9 bases fitting TRBD1. From germline, CDR1 is SGHDT and CDR2 YYEEEE. The CDR3 has 13 amino acids. Trimming cost V 3 bases and J 9 bases; bases outside gene matches: 6. CDR3 nucleotide sequence: TGTGCCAGCAGCTCCACAGGGGGCGAGAAAGCTTTCTTT. It is translated as CASSSTGGEKAFF.

The chain recombines TRBV27 with TRBJ1-6; the D gene is possibly TRBD1 (6 bases). Trimming shortened V by 8 bases and J by 9 bases, and 14 bases separated the two germline ends. Germline CDR1 reads MNHEY; CDR2 reads SMNVEV (reference sequence). CDR3 size: 13 residues. This CDR3 is CASGWGGGSPLHF. The CDR3 DNA reads TGTGCCAGCGGTTGGGGGGGCGGTTCACCCCTCCACTTT.